The rows below give T cell receptor beta chains drawn from one sample of a study of post-analysis software for immune sequencing data. TCRdb reanalysed the PCR reads using MiXCR and keeps one entry per CDR3 protein. Of about 430,000 distinct CDR3 sequences listed, 35% to 45% are singletons. Sequences were obtained from blood. All receptors derive from a girl aged 2-9 years with multiple sclerosis. CDR3s include the opening cysteine and the closing phenylalanine or tryptophan. The order of the fields is V gene, J gene, CDR3 length, CDR3 protein.

TRBV20-1	TRBJ2-3	16	CSARGGLAGGPDTQYF
TRBV7-3	-	17	CASSLTGPGGLGDEQYF
TRBV12-3/TRBV12-4	TRBJ2-5	15	CASSLRSAGQETQYF
TRBV7-2	TRBJ2-7	18	CASSPRGRPTGKTYEQYF
TRBV29-1	TRBJ2-5	12	CSAGDWQETQYF
TRBV15	TRBJ1-1	15	CATSREKGVVAEAFF
TRBV6-4	TRBJ1-6	15	CASRFQGLENSPLHF
TRBV6-6	TRBJ2-3	16	CASSYLGSDGTDTQYF
TRBV5-1	TRBJ1-4	13	CASSRRDREKLFF
TRBV20-1	TRBJ2-3	14	CSVLKGGRTDTQYF
TRBV24-1	TRBJ2-5	15	CATSDPTPTKETQYF
TRBV4-1	TRBJ1-1	12	CASSQGANKAFF